A single sample is the source of the 30 T cell receptor beta chains below, sequenced in a study of neurological immune-mediated disorders. Via MiXCR, TCRdb re-called the 5' RACE reads, giving one row per CDR3 protein. This table holds some 57,000 distinct CDR3 sequences, around 4.7% found once. The sample taken for sequencing was PBMCs. All receptors derive from a woman in her 50s with multiple sclerosis.

This clonotype has ten or more counts. The chain recombines TRBV20-1 with TRBJ2-1, with D perhaps assigned TRBD1 or TRBD2 (5 bases each). Trimming removed 8 bases from V and 4 bases from J, with 15 bases in between. Germline V lookup: CDR1 DFQATT, CDR2 SNEGSKA (reference sequence). The CDR3 has 13 amino acids. This CDR3 is CSPRDGIYNEQFF. As DNA, the CDR3 is TGCAGTCCCCGGGACGGAATATACAATGAGCAGTTCTTC.

The gene calls are TRBV4-3 and TRBJ2-7, with TRBD2 identical over 9 bases. The CDR3 consists of 15 residues. Per germline, CDR1 LGHNA and CDR2 YSLEER. After removal of 1 base from V and 3 bases from J, the junction contained 4 bases not matched to a gene. The CDR3 coding sequence is TGCGCCAGCAGCCAAGGGCTAGCGGGGAACTACGAGCAGTACTTC. Translating it yields CASSQGLAGNYEQYF.

This clonotype was recorded at least ten times. This rearrangement joins TRBV20-1 to TRBJ2-1; no clear D. V lost 4 bases to trimming and J lost 4 bases, with 5 bases between them. Germline CDR1 reads DFQATT; CDR2 reads SNEGSKA (reference sequence). There are 11 residues in the CDR3. The CDR3 loop is CSATRYNEQFF. The DNA for the CDR3 is TGCAGTGCTACACGGTACAATGAGCAGTTCTTC.

This clonotype was seen repeatedly, ten times or more. The V and J genes are TRBV4-3 and TRBJ2-1; TRBD2 matches 8 bases. V trimming: 4 bases; J trimming: 4 bases; junction bases outside the gene matches: 6. The V gene's germline CDR1 is LGHNA and CDR2 YSLEER. The CDR3 extends over 15 amino acids. CDR3 DNA: TGCGCCAGCAGCCCAACTAGCGGAGATTACAATGAGCAGTTCTTC. As protein: CASSPTSGDYNEQFF.

Many counts were recorded for this clonotype. The rearrangement joins TRBV7-2 to TRBJ2-6; D might be TRBD2 (6 bases). Germline CDR1 SGHTA, CDR2 FQGNSA. The V end lost 2 bases, the J end lost 4 bases, and 12 bases lay between the germline ends. This CDR3 spans 16 amino acids. CDR3 residues: CASSLRGATGANVLTF. The CDR3, as DNA: TGTGCCAGCAGCTTACGCGGGGCCACCGGGGCCAACGTCCTGACTTTC.

This clonotype was seen many times. The rearrangement joins TRBV10-3 to TRBJ2-2; possible D gene TRBD1, 6 bases. V was clipped by 6 bases and J by 9 bases, with 11 bases between them. This CDR3 contains 12 residues. Per germline, CDR1 ENHRY and CDR2 SYGVKD. The CDR3 DNA follows: TGTGCCATCAGCCCGGACAGCTGGGAGCTGTTTTTT. It translates to CAISPDSWELFF.

This clonotype was counted many times. The chain recombines TRBV7-8 with TRBJ2-5; tentatively, D is TRBD2 (6 bases). Deletions cut 2 bases from V and 5 bases from J, with 9 bases between. There are 13 residues in the CDR3. CDR1 and CDR2 from the germline V gene are SGHVS and FQNEAQ. For the CDR3, the DNA is TGTGCCAGCAGCTTACTGGCGGGGGAGACCCAGTACTTC. Its translation is CASSLLAGETQYF.

This clonotype was detected ten times or more. Here the CDR3 reads CASSYSGLGQFF. The CDR3 DNA reads as TGTGCCAGCAGTTACTCGGGGCTAGGACAGTTCTTC. The chain recombines TRBV6-6 with TRBJ2-1; perhaps TRBD1 as D (5 bases). CDR1 is MNHNY and CDR2 is SVGAGI in the germline V gene (reference sequence). V was trimmed by 0 bases and J by 13 bases, leaving 10 bases between them. This CDR3 contains 12 residues.

This clonotype has at least ten counts. The chain carries TRBV4-3 and TRBJ1-6; maybe TRBD1 (6 bases). CDR3 size: 14 residues. Trimming shortened V by 4 bases and J by 8 bases, and 12 bases separated the two germline ends. Looked up from germline, CDR1 is LGHNA and CDR2 is YSLEER. CDR3 in amino acids: CASSLRTVDSPLHF. In DNA form, the CDR3 reads TGCGCCAGCAGCCTTCGGACAGTGGATTCACCCCTCCACTTT.

The table lists this clonotype with a few counts. V and J are TRBV11-2 and TRBJ2-2, with 7 bases that match TRBD1. The CDR3 sequence is 15 residues long. CDR1 and CDR2 from the germline V gene are SGHAT and FQNNGV. V shed 5 bases, J shed 5 bases, and the junction held 8 bases outside the gene matches. CDR3 sequence (DNA): TGTGCCAGCAGCCGAAGGGACAGCATAACCGGGGAGCTGTTTTTT. This gives the protein CASSRRDSITGELFF.

The sample holds many counts of this clonotype. The DNA for the CDR3 is TGCAGTGCTAACCGGGACTTGTCTACAGATACGCAGTATTTT. Translated, it gives CSANRDLSTDTQYF. V is TRBV20-1 and J is TRBJ2-3; D is perhaps TRBD2 (6 bases). CDR1 and CDR2 (germline): DFQATT, SNEGSKA (reference sequence). V lost 4 bases and J lost 3, with 14 bases in between. This CDR3 is 14 amino acids long.

This clonotype has at least ten counts. The chain joins TRBV20-1 to TRBJ2-5, with D perhaps matching TRBD2 (6 bases). The V gene lost 4 bases and the J gene lost 5 bases, with 14 bases spanning the gap. Germline CDR1 DFQATT, CDR2 SNEGSKA (reference sequence). This CDR3 region has 13 residues. CDR3: CSATGGRGETQYF. The CDR3 coding sequence is TGCAGTGCTACCGGGGGAAGGGGCGAGACCCAGTACTTC.

This clonotype was seen many times. The chain couples TRBV12-3 or TRBV12-4 to TRBJ2-2, with D uncertain. The CDR3 is 12 amino acids. Between the trimmed V and J ends, which lost 5 bases and 7 bases, there was a span of 8 bases. CDR3 bases: TGTGCCAGCAGTCTGGCAGGCGGGGAGCTGTTTTTT. The encoded protein is CASSLAGGELFF.

This clonotype was picked up many times. The chain carries TRBV5-1 and TRBJ1-6; no clear D. The CDR3 runs 13 residues. V was clipped by 4 bases and J by 9 bases, with 11 bases between them. In germline, CDR1 is SGHRS, CDR2 YFSETQ. The CDR3 reads CASSPEIGSPLHF. CDR3 nucleotide sequence: TGCGCCAGCAGCCCGGAGATCGGTTCACCCCTCCACTTT.

At least ten counts were recorded for this clonotype. At one end the junction does not follow the germline gene, possibly because of a read error. The V gene is TRBV7-7, the J gene TRBJ1-1; maybe TRBD1 (5 bases). The V gene's germline CDR1 is SSHAT and CDR2 FNYEAQ (reference sequence). The CDR3 is 15 residues long. The chain's CDR3 is CASSYPSRVGTEAFF. For the CDR3, the DNA is TGTGCTAGCAGCTACCCCTCCAGGGTAGGTACTGAAGCTTTCTTT.

In its sample, this clonotype was seen a few times. The rearrangement joins TRBV7-2 to TRBJ2-3; D is unresolved. The V gene lost 5 bases and the J gene lost 4 bases, with 13 bases spanning the gap. The CDR3 spans 14 residues. Germline CDR1 is SGHTA and CDR2 is FQGNSA. The CDR3: CASSLVGWSDTQYF. In nucleotides, the CDR3 is TGTGCCAGCAGCCTCGTGGGCTGGTCAGATACGCAGTATTTT.

This clonotype was found many times. The V and J genes are TRBV4-2 and TRBJ2-3, with a tentative D call TRBD2 (7 bases). This CDR3 comprises 15 residues. From germline, CDR1 is LGHNA and CDR2 YNFKEQ. The V and J ends lost 0 bases and 4 bases respectively, with 11 bases between them. The CDR3 loop reads CASSQDGGAADTQYF. CDR3 nucleotides: TGTGCCAGCAGCCAAGATGGGGGGGCGGCAGATACGCAGTATTTT.

Many counts were recorded for this clonotype. V usage is TRBV20-1 and J usage is TRBJ1-5; a weak D match, TRBD1 (6 bases). The germline V gene encodes CDR1 DFQATT and CDR2 SNEGSKA (reference sequence). The CDR3 is 14 residues long. V lost 5 bases and J lost 1, with 12 bases in between. The CDR3, as DNA: TGCAGTGCTGGTACGGGACACAGCAATCAGCCCCAGCATTTT. Translating it yields CSAGTGHSNQPQHF.

This clonotype was detected ten times or more. This chain uses TRBV6-6 with TRBJ2-1; D is possibly TRBD1 or TRBD2 (5 bases each). Germline values: CDR1 MNHNY, CDR2 SVGAGI (reference sequence). Trimming pared 2 bases from V and 12 bases from J, leaving 17 bases between. The CDR3 consists of 14 residues. In DNA form, the CDR3 reads TGTGCCAGCAGTTACGTCGGGGCGCTGGAAGGGCAGTTCTTC. Translating it yields CASSYVGALEGQFF.

The rearrangement links TRBV15 to TRBJ2-7; maybe TRBD2 (6 bases). Per germline, CDR1 LNHNV and CDR2 YYDKDF (reference sequence). The CDR3 consists of 13 residues. Trimming took 3 bases from V and 6 from J, leaving 12 bases between them. The CDR3 DNA reads as TGTGCCACCAGCAGGGGGGACGGGGGCGAGCAGTACTTC. Its translation is CATSRGDGGEQYF.

This clonotype was counted at least ten times. The gene calls are TRBV7-6 and TRBJ2-3, with TRBD1 as a possible D gene (6 bases). Germline CDR1 and CDR2: SGHVS and FNYEAQ. Trimming took 9 bases from V and 9 from J, leaving 13 bases between them. This CDR3 spans 11 amino acids. The CDR3 DNA reads as TGTGCCAGTTCCAGGGGAGACACGCAGTATTTT. Translation gives CASSRGDTQYF.

This clonotype was seen at least ten times. The V call is TRBV2, the J call TRBJ1-4; D call uncertain. The CDR3 length is 12 residues. Trimming left V 7 bases short and J 10 bases short, with 13 bases between. Looked up from germline, CDR1 is SNHLY and CDR2 is FYNNEI. In nucleotides, the CDR3 is TGTGCCAGCAAACCGGGAGAGGGAAAACTGTTTTTT. Amino acid sequence: CASKPGEGKLFF.

This clonotype was recorded many times. This chain joins TRBV3-1 and TRBJ2-2, with 7 bases aligning to TRBD1. This CDR3 contains 18 residues. The trim removed 4 bases at V and 4 bases at J, leaving 15 bases unmatched. The germline CDR1 and CDR2 sequences are LGHDT and YNNKEL (reference sequence). The CDR3 region has the DNA TGTGCCAGCAGCCCCCTTTTTTTAGGGGGCGCAGGCACCGGGGAGCTGTTTTTT. It specifies CASSPLFLGGAGTGELFF.

There are many counts of this clonotype. The genes are TRBV4-2 and TRBJ2-3; 7 bases are shared with TRBD2. This CDR3 has 14 amino acids. Germline assignment: CDR1 LGHNA and CDR2 YNFKEQ. Losses at the gene ends were 4 bases for V and 8 bases for J; bases not matched to a gene: 9. The CDR3 protein is CASSPRTSSGTQYF. The CDR3 DNA is TGTGCCAGCAGCCCCCGGACTAGTTCGGGTACGCAGTATTTT.

This clonotype was seen at least ten times. The chain combines TRBV20-1 with TRBJ2-1, with 12 nucleotides matching TRBD2. The CDR3 extends over 17 amino acids. The J segment lost 0 bases and the V segment lost 3 bases, leaving 6 bases of the junction unmatched. Germline CDR1 DFQATT, CDR2 SNEGSKA (reference sequence). Written as DNA, the CDR3 is TGCAGTGCTAGGTTGCTAGCGGGGGGGAGCTCCTACAATGAGCAGTTCTTC. Protein product: CSARLLAGGSSYNEQFF.

In its sample, this clonotype was seen many times. The chain has TRBV10-2 and TRBJ1-2, with TRBD1 identical over 7 bases. Germline V gene sequence: CDR1 WSHSY, CDR2 SAAADI. The V gene end was trimmed by 5 bases and the J gene end by 4 bases; junction bases not matched to a gene: 4. The CDR3 loop spans 13 amino acids. The CDR3, as DNA: TGCGCCAGCAGTAAGGGACAGACCTATGGCTACACCTTC. Translating it yields CASSKGQTYGYTF.

As concerns this clonotype: Being one base from a much bigger clone, this may be a read error. The chain has TRBV5-5 and TRBJ2-1; unclear D gene. The CDR3 has 15 amino acids. Trimming shortened V by 5 bases and J by 1 base, and 13 bases separated the two germline ends. Looked up from germline, CDR1 is SGHKS and CDR2 is YYEKEE (reference sequence). The CDR3 is CASSSHPRSYNEQFF. The CDR3 DNA reads TGTGCCAGCAGTTCTCATCCGAGATCCTACAATGAGCAGTTCTTC.

This clonotype was seen a handful of times. CDR3 in DNA: TGTGCCAGCAATCAGCCTAGCGGGGTCCACGAGCAGTACTTC. Translated: CASNQPSGVHEQYF. The rearrangement joins TRBV6-2 or TRBV6-3 to TRBJ2-7; 9 nucleotides line up with TRBD2. The J segment lost 5 bases and the V segment lost 7 bases, leaving 9 bases of the junction unmatched. The CDR3 has 14 residues. The germline gives CDR1 MNHEY, CDR2 SVGEGT.

In this sample, this clonotype turned up many times. The chain combines TRBV6-5 with TRBJ1-1; TRBD1 matches 10 bases. Looked up from germline, CDR1 is MNHEY and CDR2 is SVGAGI. This CDR3 region has 18 residues. With V trimmed by 0 bases and J by 0 bases, 7 bases remained unmatched. The CDR3 is CASSYSVIGTGVNTEAFF. The CDR3 bases are TGTGCCAGCAGTTACTCGGTTATTGGGACAGGGGTGAACACTGAAGCTTTCTTT.

The sample holds many counts of this clonotype. Relative to the germline gene, one junction end is altered; a read error may explain this. V usage is TRBV11-2 and J usage is TRBJ1-5, with 8 bases matching TRBD1. CDR1 and CDR2 from the germline V gene are SGHAT and FQNNGV. This CDR3 contains 15 residues. For the CDR3, the DNA is TGTGCCAGCAGCTTAGGACAGGGGAGCCATCAGCCCCAGAATTTT. Translating gives CASSLGQGSHQPQNF.